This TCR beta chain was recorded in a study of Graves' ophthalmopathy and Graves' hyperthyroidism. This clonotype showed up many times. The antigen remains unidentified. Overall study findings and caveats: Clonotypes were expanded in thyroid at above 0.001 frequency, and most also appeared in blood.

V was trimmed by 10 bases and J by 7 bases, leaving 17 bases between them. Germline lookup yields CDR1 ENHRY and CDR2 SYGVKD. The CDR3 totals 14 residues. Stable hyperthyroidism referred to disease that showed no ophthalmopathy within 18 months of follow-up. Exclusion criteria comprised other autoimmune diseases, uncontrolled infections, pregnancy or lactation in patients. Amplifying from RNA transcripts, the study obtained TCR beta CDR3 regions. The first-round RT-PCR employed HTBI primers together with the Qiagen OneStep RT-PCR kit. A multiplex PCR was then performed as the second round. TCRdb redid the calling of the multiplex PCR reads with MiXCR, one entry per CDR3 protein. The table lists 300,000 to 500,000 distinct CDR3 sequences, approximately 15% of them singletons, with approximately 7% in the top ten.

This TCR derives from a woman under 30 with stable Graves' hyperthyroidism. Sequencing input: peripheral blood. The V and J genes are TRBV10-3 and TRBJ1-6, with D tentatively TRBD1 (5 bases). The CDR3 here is CATQERDGNSPLHF. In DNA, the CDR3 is TGTGCCACGCAAGAACGGGACGGAAATTCACCCCTCCACTTT.